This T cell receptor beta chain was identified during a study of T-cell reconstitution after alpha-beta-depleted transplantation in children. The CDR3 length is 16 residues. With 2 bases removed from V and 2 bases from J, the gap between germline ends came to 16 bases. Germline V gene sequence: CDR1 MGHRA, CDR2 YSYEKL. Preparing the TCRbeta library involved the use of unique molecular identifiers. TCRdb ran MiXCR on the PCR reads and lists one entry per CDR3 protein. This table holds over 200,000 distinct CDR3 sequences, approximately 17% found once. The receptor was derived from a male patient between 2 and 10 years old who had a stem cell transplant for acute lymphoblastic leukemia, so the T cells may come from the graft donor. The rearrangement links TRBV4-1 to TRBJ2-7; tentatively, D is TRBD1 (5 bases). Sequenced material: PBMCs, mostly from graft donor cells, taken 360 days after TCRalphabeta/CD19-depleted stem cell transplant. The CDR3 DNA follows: TGCGCCAGCAGCCAACTACAGGACGGTGGTACCTACGAGCAGTACTTC. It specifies CASSQLQDGGTYEQYF.